This T cell receptor (beta chain) derives from a study of human T cells and chemical hapten exposure. Study-wide context: Enrolled patients were predominantly female and had alopecia areata, totalis or universalis.

TCRdb reprocessed the RACE reads via MiXCR and lists one record per CDR3 protein. The sample carries about 360,000 distinct CDR3 sequences, around 4.8% recorded once. The study's findings and limits: Positive correlation was observed between PT1 expanded TCR counts and patch test score.

Time point reported: patch test 1, 2 weeks after DPC sensitization. Sample treatment: therapeutic diphenylcyclopropenone sensitization with weekly scalp DPC. Patients had alopecia, were aged 18 to 70, and were not pregnant. The V gene's germline CDR1 is SEHNR and CDR2 FQNEAQ (reference sequence). Trimming pared 5 bases from V and 8 bases from J, leaving 9 bases between. This CDR3 contains 11 residues. In this sample, this clonotype turned up many times. Its target is not known. This chain uses TRBV7-9 with TRBJ1-1; D possibly corresponds to TRBD1 (6 bases). Sequences were derived from whole blood, sampled in connection with sensitization to the hapten diphenylcyclopropenone (DPC). The source is a woman aged 50 to 60 with alopecia areata. Some clones in this sample may be carry-over from other donors' samples. The CDR3 loop is CASSATGEAFF. In nucleotides, the CDR3 is TGTGCCAGCAGCGCCACAGGGGAAGCTTTCTTT.